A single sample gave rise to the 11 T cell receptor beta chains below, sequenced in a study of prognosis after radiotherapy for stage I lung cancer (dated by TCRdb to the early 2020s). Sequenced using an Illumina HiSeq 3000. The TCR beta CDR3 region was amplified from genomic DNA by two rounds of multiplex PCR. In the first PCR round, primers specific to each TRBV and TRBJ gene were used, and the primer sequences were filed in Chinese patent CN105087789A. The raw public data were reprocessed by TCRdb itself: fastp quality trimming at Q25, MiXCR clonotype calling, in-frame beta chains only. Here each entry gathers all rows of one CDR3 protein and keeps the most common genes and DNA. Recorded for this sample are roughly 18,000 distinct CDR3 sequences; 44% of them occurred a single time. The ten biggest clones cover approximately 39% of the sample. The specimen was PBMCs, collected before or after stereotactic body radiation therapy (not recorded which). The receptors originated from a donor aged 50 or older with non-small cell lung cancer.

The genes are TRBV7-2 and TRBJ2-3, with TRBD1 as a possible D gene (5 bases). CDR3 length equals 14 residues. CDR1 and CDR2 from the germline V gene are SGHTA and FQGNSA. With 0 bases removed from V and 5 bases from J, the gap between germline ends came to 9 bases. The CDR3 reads CASSLAGAGDTQYF. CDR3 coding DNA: TGTGCCAGCAGCTTAGCTGGGGCTGGAGATACGCAGTATTTT. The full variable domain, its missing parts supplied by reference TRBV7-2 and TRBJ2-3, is GAGVSQSPSNKVTEKGKDVELRCDPISGHTALYWYRQSLGQGLEFLIYFQGNSAPDKSGLPSDRFSAERTGGSVSTLTIQRTQQEDSAVYLCASSLAGAGDTQYFGPGTRLTVL.

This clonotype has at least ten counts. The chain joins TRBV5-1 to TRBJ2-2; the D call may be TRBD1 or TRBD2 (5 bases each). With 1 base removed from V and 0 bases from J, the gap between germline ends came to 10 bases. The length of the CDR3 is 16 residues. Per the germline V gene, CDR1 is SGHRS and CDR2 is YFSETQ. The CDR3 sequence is CASSLLGDANTGELFF. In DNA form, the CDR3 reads TGCGCCAGCAGCTTGTTGGGGGACGCGAACACCGGGGAGCTGTTTTTT.

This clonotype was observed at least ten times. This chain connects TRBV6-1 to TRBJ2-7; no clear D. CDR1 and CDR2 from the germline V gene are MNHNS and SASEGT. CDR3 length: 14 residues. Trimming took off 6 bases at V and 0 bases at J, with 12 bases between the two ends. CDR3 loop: CASRPSGGSYEQYF. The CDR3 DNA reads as TGTGCCAGCAGGCCTTCTGGCGGCTCCTACGAGCAGTACTTC.

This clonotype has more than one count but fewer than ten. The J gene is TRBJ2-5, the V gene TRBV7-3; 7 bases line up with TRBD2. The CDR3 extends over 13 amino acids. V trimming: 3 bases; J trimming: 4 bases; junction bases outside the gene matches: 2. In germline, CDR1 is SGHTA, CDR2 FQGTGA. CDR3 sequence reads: CASSFTSAETQYF. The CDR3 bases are TGTGCCAGCAGCTTTACTAGCGCAGAGACCCAGTACTTC. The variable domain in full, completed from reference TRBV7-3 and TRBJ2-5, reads GAGVSQTPSNKVTEKGKYVELRCDPISGHTALYWYRQSLGQGPEFLIYFQGTGAADDSGLPNDRFFAVRPEGSVSTLKIQRTERGDSAVYLCASSFTSAETQYFGPGTRLLVL.

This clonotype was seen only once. This chain's CDR3 is CASSRDSWNEQFF. CDR3 DNA sequence: TGTGCCAGCAGTAGGGACTCTTGGAATGAGCAGTTCTTC. The chain joins TRBV6-1 to TRBJ2-1, with D possibly TRBD2 on 6 matching bases. V was clipped by 5 bases and J by 7 bases, with 12 bases between them. This CDR3 comprises 13 residues. Per the germline V gene, CDR1 is MNHNS and CDR2 is SASEGT.

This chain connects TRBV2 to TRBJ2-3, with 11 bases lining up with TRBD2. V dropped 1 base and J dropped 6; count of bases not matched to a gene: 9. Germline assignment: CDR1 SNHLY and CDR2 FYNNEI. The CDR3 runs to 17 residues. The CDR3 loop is CASSEGSSGRARDTQYF. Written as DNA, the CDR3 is TGTGCCAGCAGTGAAGGTAGTAGCGGGAGGGCCCGTGATACGCAGTATTTT.

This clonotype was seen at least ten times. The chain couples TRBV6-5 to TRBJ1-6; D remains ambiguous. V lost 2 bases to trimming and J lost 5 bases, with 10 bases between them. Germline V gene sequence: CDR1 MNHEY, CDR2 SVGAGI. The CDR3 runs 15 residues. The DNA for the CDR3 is TGTGCCAGCAGTTACGTGCCAGGAGATAATTCACCCCTCCACTTT. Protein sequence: CASSYVPGDNSPLHF.

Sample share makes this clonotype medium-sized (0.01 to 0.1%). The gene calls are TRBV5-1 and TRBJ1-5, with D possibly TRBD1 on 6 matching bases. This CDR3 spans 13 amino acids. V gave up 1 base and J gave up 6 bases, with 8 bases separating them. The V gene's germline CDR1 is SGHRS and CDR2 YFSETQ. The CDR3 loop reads CASSLRGSQPQHF. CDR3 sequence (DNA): TGCGCCAGCAGCTTGAGGGGGAGTCAGCCCCAGCATTTT.

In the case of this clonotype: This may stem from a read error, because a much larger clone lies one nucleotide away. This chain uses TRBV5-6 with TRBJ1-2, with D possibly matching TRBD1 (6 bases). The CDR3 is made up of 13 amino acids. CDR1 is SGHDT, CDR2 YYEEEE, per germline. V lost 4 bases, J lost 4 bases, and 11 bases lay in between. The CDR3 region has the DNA TGTGCCAGCAGCCAGGACAGCTTCTATGGCTACACCTTC. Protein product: CASSQDSFYGYTF.

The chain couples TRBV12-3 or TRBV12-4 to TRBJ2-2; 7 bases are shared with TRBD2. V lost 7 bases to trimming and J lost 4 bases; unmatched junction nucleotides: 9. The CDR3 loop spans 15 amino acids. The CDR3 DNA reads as TGTGCCAGCATCCCCTGGACTAGAGTCACCGGGGAGCTGTTTTTT. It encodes CASIPWTRVTGELFF.

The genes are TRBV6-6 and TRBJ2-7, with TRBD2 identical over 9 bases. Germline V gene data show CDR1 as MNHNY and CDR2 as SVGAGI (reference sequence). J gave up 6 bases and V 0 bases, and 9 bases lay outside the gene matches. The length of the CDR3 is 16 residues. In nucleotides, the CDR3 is TGTGCCAGCAGTTACTCGGGGGCTAGCGGGAAACGCGAGCAGTACTTC. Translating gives CASSYSGASGKREQYF.